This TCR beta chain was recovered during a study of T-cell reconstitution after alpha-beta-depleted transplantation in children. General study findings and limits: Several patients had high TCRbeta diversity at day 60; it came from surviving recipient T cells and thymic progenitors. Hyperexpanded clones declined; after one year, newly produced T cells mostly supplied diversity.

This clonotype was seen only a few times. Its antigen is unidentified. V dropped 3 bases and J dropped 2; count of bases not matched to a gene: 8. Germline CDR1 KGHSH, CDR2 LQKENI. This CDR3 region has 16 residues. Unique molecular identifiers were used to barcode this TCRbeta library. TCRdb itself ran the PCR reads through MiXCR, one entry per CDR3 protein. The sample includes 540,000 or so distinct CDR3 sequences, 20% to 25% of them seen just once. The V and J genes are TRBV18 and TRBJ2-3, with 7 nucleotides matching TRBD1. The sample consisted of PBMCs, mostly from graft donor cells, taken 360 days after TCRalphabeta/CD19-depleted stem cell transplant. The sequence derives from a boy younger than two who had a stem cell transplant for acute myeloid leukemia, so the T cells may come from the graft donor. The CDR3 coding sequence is TGTGCCAGCTCACCTCGACAGGGCACCCTCACAGATACGCAGTATTTT. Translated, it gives CASSPRQGTLTDTQYF. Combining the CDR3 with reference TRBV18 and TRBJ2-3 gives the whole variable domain NAGVMQNPRHLVRRRGQEARLRCSPMKGHSHVYWYRQLPEEGLKFMVYLQKENIIDESGMPKERFSAEFPKEGPSILRIQQVVRGDSAAYFCASSPRQGTLTDTQYFGPGTRLTVL.